The clone carrying this TCR beta chain was counted a few times. J was trimmed by 2 bases and V by 2 bases; bases with no gene match: 10. Germline values: CDR1 SEHNR, CDR2 FQNEAQ (reference sequence). CDR3 length equals 18 residues. The sample originates from a study of blood T cell repertoires in COVID-19. TCRdb keeps only in-frame clones here, not all; method: immunoSEQ multiplex PCR. The table lists roughly 260,000 clones, around nine tenths of them singletons, with 11% in the top ten. This clonotype originated in a woman aged 25-40 years with COVID-19, enrolled during active disease. The J gene is TRBJ1-2, the V gene TRBV7-9, with TRBD1 matching over 11 bases. The material sequenced was peripheral blood. The CDR3 sequence is CASSLYGQGARSNYGYTF. CDR3 DNA sequence: TGTGCCAGCAGCTTATACGGACAGGGGGCAAGGTCGAACTATGGCTACACCTTC. The complete variable domain, with remaining parts taken from reference TRBV7-9 and TRBJ1-2, reads DTGVSQNPRHKITKRGQNVTFRCDPISEHNRLYWYRQTLGQGPEFLTYFQNEAQLEKSRLLSDRFSAERPKGSFSTLEIQRTEQGDSAMYLCASSLYGQGARSNYGYTFGSGTRLTVV.